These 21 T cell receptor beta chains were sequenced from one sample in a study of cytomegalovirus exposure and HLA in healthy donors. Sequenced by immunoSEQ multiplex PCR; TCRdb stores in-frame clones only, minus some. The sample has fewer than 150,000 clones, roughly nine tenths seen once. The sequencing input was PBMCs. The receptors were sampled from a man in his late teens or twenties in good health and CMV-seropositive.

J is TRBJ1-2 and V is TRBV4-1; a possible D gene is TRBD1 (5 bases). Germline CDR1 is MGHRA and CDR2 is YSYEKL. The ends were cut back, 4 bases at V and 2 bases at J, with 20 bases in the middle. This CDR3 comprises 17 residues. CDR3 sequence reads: CASSRSPPGEGNYGYTF. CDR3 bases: TGCGCCAGCAGCCGCAGTCCACCGGGGGAGGGGAACTATGGCTACACCTTC.

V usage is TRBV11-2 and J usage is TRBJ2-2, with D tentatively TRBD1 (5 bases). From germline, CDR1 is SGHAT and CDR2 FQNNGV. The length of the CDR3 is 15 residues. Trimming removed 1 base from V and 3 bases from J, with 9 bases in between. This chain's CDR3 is CASSLGRVYTGELFF. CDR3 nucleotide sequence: TGTGCCAGCAGCTTAGGCAGGGTCTACACCGGGGAGCTGTTTTTT.

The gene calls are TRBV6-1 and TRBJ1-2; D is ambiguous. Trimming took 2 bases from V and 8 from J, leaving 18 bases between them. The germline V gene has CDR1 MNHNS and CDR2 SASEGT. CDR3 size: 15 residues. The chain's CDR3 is CASSESRSKRDGYTF. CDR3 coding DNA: TGTGCCAGCAGTGAAAGTAGGTCAAAGCGTGACGGCTACACCTTC.

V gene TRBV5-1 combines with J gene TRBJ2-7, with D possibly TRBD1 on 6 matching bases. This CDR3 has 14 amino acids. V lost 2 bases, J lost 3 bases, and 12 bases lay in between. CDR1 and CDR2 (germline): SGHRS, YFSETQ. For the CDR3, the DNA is TGCGCCAGCAGCTTTGGACAGCAGAACTACGAGCAGTACTTC. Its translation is CASSFGQQNYEQYF.

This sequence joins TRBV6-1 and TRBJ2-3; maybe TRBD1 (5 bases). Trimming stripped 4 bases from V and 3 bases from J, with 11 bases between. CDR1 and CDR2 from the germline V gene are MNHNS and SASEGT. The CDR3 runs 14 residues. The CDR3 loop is CASSGVAGTDTQYF. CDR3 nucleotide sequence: TGTGCCAGCAGTGGAGTGGCAGGGACAGATACGCAGTATTTT.

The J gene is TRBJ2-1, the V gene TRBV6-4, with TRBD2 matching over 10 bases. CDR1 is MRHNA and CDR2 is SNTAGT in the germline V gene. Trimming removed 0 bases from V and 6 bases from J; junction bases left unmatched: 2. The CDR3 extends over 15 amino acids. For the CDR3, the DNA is TGTGCCAGCAGTGACTCTAGCGGGGGGAGCAATGAGCAGTTCTTC. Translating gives CASSDSSGGSNEQFF.

CDR3 in amino acids: CASSVGRGTDTQYF. The CDR3, as DNA: TGTGCCAGCAGCGTCGGGAGAGGCACAGATACGCAGTATTTT. The chain links TRBV13 to TRBJ2-3; D might be TRBD2 (6 bases). This CDR3 spans 14 amino acids. V was cut by 5 bases and J by 1 base, with 10 bases left in between. From germline, CDR1 is PRHDT and CDR2 FYEKMQ (reference sequence).

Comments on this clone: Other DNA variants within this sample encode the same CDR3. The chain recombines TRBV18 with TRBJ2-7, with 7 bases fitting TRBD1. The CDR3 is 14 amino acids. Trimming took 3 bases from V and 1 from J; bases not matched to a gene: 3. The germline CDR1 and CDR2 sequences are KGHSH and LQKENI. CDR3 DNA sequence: TGTGCCAGCTCACCCGGGACAGAGTCCTACGAGCAGTACTTC. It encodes CASSPGTESYEQYF.

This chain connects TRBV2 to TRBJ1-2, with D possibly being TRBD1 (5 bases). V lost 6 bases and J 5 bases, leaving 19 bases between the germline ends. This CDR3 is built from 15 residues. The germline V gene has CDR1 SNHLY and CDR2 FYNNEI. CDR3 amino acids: CASSTKAGLLYGYTF. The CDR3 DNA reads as TGTGCCAGCAGCACAAAGGCGGGACTTTTATATGGCTACACCTTC.

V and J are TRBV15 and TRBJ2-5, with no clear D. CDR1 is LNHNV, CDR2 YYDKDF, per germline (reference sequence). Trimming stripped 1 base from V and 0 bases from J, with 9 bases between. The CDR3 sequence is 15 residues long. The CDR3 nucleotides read TGTGCCACCAGCAGAGCAGTAACTAACCAAGAGACCCAGTACTTC. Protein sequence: CATSRAVTNQETQYF.

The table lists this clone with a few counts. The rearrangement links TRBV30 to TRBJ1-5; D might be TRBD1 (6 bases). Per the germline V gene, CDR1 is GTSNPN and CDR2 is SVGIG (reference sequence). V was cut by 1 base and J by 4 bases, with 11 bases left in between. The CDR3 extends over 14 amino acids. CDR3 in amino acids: CAWSGDGTNQPQHF. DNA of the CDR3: TGTGCCTGGAGTGGGGACGGGACAAATCAGCCCCAGCATTTT. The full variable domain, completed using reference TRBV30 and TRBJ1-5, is SQTIHQWPATLVQPVGSPLSLECTVEGTSNPNLYWYRQAAGRGLQLLFYSVGIGQISSEVPQNLSASRPQDRQFILSSKKLLLSDSGFYLCAWSGDGTNQPQHFGDGTRLSIL.

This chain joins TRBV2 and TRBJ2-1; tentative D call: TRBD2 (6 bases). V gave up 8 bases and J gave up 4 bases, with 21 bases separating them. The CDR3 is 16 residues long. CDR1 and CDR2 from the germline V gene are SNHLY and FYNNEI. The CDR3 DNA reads TGTGCCAGCGCCGCCCGGGGAGGAACGGGGTACAATGAGCAGTTCTTC. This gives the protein CASAARGGTGYNEQFF.

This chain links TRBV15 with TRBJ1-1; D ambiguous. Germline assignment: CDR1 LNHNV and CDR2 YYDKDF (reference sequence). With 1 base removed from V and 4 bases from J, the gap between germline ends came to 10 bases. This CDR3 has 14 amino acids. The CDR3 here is CATSRAGMSTEAFF. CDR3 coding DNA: TGTGCCACCAGCAGAGCAGGTATGAGCACTGAAGCTTTCTTT.

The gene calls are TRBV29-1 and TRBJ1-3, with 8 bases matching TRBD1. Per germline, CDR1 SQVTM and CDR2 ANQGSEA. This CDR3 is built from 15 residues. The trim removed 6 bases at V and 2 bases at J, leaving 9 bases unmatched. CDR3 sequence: CSVIWTGSPGNTIYF. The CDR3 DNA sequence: TGCAGCGTCATATGGACAGGGAGCCCTGGAAACACCATATATTTT.

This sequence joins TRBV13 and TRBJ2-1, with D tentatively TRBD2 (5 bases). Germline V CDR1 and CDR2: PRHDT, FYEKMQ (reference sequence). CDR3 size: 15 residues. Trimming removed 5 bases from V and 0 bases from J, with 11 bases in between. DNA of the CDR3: TGTGCCAGCAGCGAGAGGGTCAGCTCCTACAATGAGCAGTTCTTC. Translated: CASSERVSSYNEQFF.

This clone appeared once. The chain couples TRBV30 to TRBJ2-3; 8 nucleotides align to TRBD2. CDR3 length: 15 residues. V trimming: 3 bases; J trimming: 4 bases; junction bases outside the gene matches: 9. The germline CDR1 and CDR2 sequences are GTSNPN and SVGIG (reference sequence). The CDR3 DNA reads TGTGCCTGGAGCCTGGGGACTAGGCGGGCAGATACGCAGTATTTT. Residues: CAWSLGTRRADTQYF.

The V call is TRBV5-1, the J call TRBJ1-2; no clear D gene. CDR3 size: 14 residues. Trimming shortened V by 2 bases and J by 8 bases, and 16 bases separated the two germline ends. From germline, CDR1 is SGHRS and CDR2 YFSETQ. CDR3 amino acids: CASSFGQALGGYTF. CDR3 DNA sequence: TGCGCCAGCAGCTTTGGGCAGGCCCTCGGAGGCTACACCTTC.

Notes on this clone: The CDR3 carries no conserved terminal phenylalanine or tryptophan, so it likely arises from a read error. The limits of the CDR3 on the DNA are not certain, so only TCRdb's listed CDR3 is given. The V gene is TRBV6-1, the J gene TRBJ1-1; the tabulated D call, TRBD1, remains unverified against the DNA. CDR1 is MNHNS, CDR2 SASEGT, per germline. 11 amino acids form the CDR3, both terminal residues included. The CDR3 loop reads CASSEALRQGL.

For the CDR3, the DNA is TGTGCCAGCAGTTTGTCGACAGGGGGTCGAAACACCATATATTTT. Amino acid sequence: CASSLSTGGRNTIYF. The rearrangement links TRBV6-5 to TRBJ1-3, with 9 nucleotides matching TRBD1. Germline CDR1 MNHEY, CDR2 SVGAGI. This CDR3 has 15 residues. J lost 5 bases, V lost 4 bases, and 6 bases had no gene match.

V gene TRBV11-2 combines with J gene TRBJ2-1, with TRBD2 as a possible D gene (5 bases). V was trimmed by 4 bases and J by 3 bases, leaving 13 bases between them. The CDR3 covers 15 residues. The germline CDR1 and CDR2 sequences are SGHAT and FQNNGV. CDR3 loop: CASSSTGLFYNEQFF. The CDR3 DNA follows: TGTGCCAGCAGCTCTACGGGATTATTCTACAATGAGCAGTTCTTC.

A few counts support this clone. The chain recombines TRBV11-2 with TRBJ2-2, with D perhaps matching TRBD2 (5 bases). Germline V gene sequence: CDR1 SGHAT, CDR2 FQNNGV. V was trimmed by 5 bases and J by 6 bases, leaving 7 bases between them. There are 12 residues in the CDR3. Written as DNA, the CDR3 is TGTGCCAGCAGCCACGGGGCCGGGGAGCTGTTTTTT. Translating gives CASSHGAGELFF.